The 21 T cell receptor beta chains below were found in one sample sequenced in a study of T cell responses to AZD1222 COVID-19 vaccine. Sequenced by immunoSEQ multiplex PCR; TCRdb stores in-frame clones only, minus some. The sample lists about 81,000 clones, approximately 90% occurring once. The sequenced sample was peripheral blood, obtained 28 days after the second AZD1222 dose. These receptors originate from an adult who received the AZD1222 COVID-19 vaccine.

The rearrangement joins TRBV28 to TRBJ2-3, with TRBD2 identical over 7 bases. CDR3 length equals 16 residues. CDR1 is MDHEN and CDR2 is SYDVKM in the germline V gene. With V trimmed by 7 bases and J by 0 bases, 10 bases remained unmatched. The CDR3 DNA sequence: TGTGCCAGCACTACGGGAGGTCTCTTTAGCACAGATACGCAGTATTTT. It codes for CASTTGGLFSTDTQYF.

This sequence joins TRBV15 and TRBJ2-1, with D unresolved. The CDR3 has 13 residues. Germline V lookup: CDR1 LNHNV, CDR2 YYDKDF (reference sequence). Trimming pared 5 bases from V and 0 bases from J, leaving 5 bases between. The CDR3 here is CATSPPSYNEQFF. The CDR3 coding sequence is TGTGCCACCAGCCCCCCCTCCTACAATGAGCAGTTCTTC.

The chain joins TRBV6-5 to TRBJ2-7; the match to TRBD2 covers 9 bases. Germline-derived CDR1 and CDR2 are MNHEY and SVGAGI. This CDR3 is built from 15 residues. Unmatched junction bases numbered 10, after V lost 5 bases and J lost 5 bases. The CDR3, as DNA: TGTGCCAGCAGTCCATCCGGGACTAGCTTCCACGAGCAGTACTTC. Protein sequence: CASSPSGTSFHEQYF.

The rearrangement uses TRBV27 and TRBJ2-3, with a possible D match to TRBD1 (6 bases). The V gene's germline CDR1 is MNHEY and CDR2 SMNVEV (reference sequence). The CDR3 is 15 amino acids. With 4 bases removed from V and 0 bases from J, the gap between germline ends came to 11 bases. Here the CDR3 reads CASSSSGASTDTQYF. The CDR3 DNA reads TGTGCCAGCAGTTCATCAGGGGCTAGCACAGATACGCAGTATTTT.

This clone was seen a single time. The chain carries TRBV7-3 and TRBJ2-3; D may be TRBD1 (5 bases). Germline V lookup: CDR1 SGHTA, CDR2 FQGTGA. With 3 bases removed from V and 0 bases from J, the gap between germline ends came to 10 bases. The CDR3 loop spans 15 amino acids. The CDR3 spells CASSLDIASTDTQYF. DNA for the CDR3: TGTGCCAGCAGCTTGGACATTGCTAGCACAGATACGCAGTATTTT.

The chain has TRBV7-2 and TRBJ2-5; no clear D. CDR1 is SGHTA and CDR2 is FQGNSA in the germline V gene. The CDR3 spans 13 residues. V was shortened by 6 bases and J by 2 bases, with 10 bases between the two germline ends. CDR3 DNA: TGTGCCAGCAGATCTCGGCCACAAGAGACCCAGTACTTC. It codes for CASRSRPQETQYF.

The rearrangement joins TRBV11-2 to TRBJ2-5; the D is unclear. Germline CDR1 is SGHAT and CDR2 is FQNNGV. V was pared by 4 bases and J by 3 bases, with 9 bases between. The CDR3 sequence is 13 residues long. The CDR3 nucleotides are TGTGCCAGCAGCTCGGAACCAAAAGAGACCCAGTACTTC. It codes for CASSSEPKETQYF. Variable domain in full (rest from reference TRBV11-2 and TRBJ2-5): EAGVAQSPRYKIIEKRQSVAFWCNPISGHATLYWYQQILGQGPKLLIQFQNNGVVDDSQLPKDRFSAERLKGVDSTLKIQPAKLEDSAVYLCASSSEPKETQYFGPGTRLLVL.

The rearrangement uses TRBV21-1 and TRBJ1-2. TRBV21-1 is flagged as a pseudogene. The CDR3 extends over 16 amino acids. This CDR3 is CASSKRGGGKFYGYTF. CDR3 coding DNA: TGTGCCAGCAGCAAAAGGGGAGGGGGCAAGTTCTATGGCTACACCTTC.

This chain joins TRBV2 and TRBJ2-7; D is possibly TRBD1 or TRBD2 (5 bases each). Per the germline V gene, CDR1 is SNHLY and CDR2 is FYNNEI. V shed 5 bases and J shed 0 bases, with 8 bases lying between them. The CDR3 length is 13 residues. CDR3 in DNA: TGTGCCAGCAGTTCAGGGAGCTCCTACGAGCAGTACTTC. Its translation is CASSSGSSYEQYF.

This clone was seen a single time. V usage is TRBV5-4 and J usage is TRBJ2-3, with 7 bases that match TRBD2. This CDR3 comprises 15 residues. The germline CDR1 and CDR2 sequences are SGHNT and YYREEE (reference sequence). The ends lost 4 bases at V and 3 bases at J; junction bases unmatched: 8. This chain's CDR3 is CASSVGPAGTDTQYF. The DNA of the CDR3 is TGTGCCAGCAGCGTAGGGCCAGCGGGGACAGATACGCAGTATTTT. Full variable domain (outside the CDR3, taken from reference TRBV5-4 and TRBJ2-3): ETGVTQSPTHLIKTRGQQVTLRCSSQSGHNTVSWYQQALGQGPQFIFQYYREEENGRGNFPPRFSGLQFPNYSSELNVNALELDDSALYLCASSVGPAGTDTQYFGPGTRLTVL.

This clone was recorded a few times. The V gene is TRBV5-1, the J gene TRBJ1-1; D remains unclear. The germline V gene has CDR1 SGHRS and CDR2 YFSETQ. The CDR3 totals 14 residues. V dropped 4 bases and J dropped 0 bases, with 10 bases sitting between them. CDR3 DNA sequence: TGCGCCAGCAGCGCCGGAGGGATGAACACTGAAGCTTTCTTT. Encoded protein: CASSAGGMNTEAFF.

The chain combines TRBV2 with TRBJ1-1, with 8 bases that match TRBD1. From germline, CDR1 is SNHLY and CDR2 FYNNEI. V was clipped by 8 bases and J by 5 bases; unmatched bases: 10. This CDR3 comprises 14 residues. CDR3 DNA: TGTGCCAGCGGCAGCACAGGGGGGTGGACTGAAGCTTTCTTT. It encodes CASGSTGGWTEAFF.

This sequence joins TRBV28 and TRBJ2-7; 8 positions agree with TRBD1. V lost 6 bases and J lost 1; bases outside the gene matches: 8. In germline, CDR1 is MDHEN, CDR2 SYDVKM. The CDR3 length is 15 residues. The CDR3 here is CASRSRTGYSYEQYF. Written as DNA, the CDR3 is TGTGCCAGCAGATCTAGGACAGGGTATTCCTACGAGCAGTACTTC.

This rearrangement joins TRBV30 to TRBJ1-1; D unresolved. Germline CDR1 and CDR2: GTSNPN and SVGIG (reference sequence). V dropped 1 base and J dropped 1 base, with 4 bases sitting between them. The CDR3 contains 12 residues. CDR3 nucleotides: TGTGCCTGGAGTGGGCCGAACACTGAAGCTTTCTTT. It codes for CAWSGPNTEAFF. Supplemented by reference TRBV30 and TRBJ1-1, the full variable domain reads SQTIHQWPATLVQPVGSPLSLECTVEGTSNPNLYWYRQAAGRGLQLLFYSVGIGQISSEVPQNLSASRPQDRQFILSSKKLLLSDSGFYLCAWSGPNTEAFFGQGTRLTVV.

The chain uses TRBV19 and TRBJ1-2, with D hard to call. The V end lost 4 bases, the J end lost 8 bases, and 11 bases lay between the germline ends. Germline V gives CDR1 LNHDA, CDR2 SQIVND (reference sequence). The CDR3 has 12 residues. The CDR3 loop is CASSKAGPGYTF. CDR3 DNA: TGTGCCAGTAGTAAGGCCGGACCCGGCTACACCTTC.

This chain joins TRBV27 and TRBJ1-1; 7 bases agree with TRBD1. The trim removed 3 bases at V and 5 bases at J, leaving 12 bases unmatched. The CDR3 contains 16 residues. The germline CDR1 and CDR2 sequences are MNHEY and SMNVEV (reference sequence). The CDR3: CASSFGGTELGTEAFF. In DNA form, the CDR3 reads TGTGCCAGCAGTTTTGGGGGGACAGAACTGGGGACTGAAGCTTTCTTT.

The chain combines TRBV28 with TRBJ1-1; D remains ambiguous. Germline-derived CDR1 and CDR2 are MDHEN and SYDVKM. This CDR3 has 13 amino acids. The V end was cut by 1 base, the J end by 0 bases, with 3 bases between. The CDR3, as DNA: TGTGCCAGCAGTTTATTTGTGAACACTGAAGCTTTCTTT. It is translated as CASSLFVNTEAFF.

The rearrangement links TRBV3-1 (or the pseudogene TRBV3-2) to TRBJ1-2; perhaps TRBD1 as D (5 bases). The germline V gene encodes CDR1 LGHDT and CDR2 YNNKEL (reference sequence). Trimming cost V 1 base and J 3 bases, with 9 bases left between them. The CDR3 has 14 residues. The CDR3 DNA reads TGTGCCAGCAGCCAAGCCGGCAGGGACTATGGCTACACCTTC. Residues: CASSQAGRDYGYTF.

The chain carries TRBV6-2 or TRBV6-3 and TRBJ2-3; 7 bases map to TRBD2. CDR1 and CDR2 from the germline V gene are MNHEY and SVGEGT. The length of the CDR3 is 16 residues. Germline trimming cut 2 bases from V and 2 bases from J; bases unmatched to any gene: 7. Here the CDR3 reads CASSYGREPNTDTQYF. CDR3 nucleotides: TGTGCCAGCAGTTACGGGAGGGAGCCCAACACAGATACGCAGTATTTT.

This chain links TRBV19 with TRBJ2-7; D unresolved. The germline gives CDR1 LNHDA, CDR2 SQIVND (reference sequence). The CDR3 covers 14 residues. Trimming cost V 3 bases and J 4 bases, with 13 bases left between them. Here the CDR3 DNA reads TGTGCCAGTAGTATGACGGCTGTCCCATACGAGCAGTACTTC. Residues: CASSMTAVPYEQYF.

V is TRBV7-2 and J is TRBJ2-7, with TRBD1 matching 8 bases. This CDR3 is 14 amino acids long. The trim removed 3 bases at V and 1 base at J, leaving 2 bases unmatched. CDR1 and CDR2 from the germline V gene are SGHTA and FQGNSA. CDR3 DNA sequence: TGTGCCAGCAGCTTTGGGACAGGTTCCTACGAGCAGTACTTC. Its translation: CASSFGTGSYEQYF. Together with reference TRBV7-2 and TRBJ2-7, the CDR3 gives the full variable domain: GAGVSQSPSNKVTEKGKDVELRCDPISGHTALYWYRQSLGQGLEFLIYFQGNSAPDKSGLPSDRFSAERTGGSVSTLTIQRTQQEDSAVYLCASSFGTGSYEQYFGPGTRLTVT.